The 21 T cell receptor beta chains below all came from one sample that was sequenced in a study of post-analysis software for immune sequencing data. Broader study findings: There were roughly 5 TRBV segments more frequent in patients than controls, and TRBV5-6, TRBV5-1 and TRBV20-1 were among them.

These TCRs are of unknown antigen specificity. Unique molecular identifiers featured in each of the TCR beta cDNA libraries. Each CDR3 protein is one row after TCRdb ran MiXCR on the PCR reads. The repertoire holds 600,000 to 750,000 distinct CDR3 sequences, with more than 50% as singletons. Sequences were obtained from blood. These receptors were obtained from a girl aged 2-15 years with multiple sclerosis.

This chain joins TRBV6-5 and TRBJ2-6; D gene ambiguous. Germline CDR1 and CDR2: MNHEY and SVGAGI. This CDR3 comprises 18 residues. V was clipped by 4 bases and J by 0 bases, with 16 bases between them. The CDR3 here is CASSSPVWHLSGANVLTF. The CDR3 DNA reads as TGTGCCAGCAGTTCGCCTGTTTGGCACCTCTCTGGGGCCAACGTCCTGACTTTC.

This clonotype was counted a few times. CDR3 region: CSAHLLWGADTQYF. The CDR3 coding sequence is TGCAGCGCACACCTCCTGTGGGGGGCAGATACGCAGTATTTT. The chain carries TRBV29-1 and TRBJ2-3, with D tentatively TRBD2 (6 bases). This CDR3 is built from 14 residues. V lost 7 bases to trimming and J lost 4 bases, with 18 bases between them. The germline V gene has CDR1 SQVTM and CDR2 ANQGSEA.

The chain combines TRBV5-1 with TRBJ2-1; TRBD2 matches at 8 bases. Germline CDR1 and CDR2: SGHRS and YFSETQ. This CDR3 contains 16 residues. J lost 5 bases, V lost 0 bases, and 7 bases had no gene match. Here the CDR3 DNA reads TGCGCCAGCAGCTTGGAGCGGGAGCTCAGAGACAATGAGCAGTTCTTC. It is translated as CASSLERELRDNEQFF. Full variable domain (rest looked up from reference TRBV5-1 and TRBJ2-1): KAGVTQTPRYLIKTRGQQVTLSCSPISGHRSVSWYQQTPGQGLQFLFEYFSETQRNKGNFPGRFSGRQFSNSRSEMNVSTLELGDSALYLCASSLERELRDNEQFFGPGTRLTVL.

The chain combines TRBV29-1 with TRBJ2-5; tentatively, D is TRBD1 (6 bases). CDR1 and CDR2 (germline): SQVTM, ANQGSEA. V was pared by 4 bases and J by 5 bases, with 11 bases between. CDR3 length: 12 amino acids. The CDR3 protein is CSVVDRRETQYF. The CDR3 coding sequence is TGCAGCGTTGTTGACAGGCGGGAGACCCAGTACTTC.

This clonotype was seen only once. The chain links TRBV28 to TRBJ2-1, with TRBD2 identical over 9 bases. Trimming removed 4 bases from V and 4 bases from J; junction bases left unmatched: 5. CDR3 size: 15 residues. Germline V gene lookup returns CDR1 MDHEN and CDR2 SYDVKM. The CDR3 protein is CASSSPAGGYNEQFF. DNA for the CDR3: TGTGCCAGCAGTTCCCCGGCGGGAGGGTACAATGAGCAGTTCTTC. The full variable domain, its missing parts supplied by reference TRBV28 and TRBJ2-1, is DVKVTQSSRYLVKRTGEKVFLECVQDMDHENMFWYRQDPGLGLRLIYFSYDVKMKEKGDIPEGYSVSREKKERFSLILESASTNQTSMYLCASSSPAGGYNEQFFGPGTRLTVL.

V is TRBV6-6 and J is TRBJ1-6, with 7 nucleotides matching TRBD1. The V gene end was trimmed by 6 bases and the J gene end by 2 bases; junction bases not matched to a gene: 7. The germline V gene encodes CDR1 MNHNY and CDR2 SVGAGI (reference sequence). This CDR3 region has 16 residues. Here the CDR3 DNA reads TGTGCCAGCAGCGAACGACAGGGCACCTATAATTCACCCCTCCACTTT. Its protein product is CASSERQGTYNSPLHF.

The V gene is TRBV12-3 or TRBV12-4, the J gene TRBJ1-6; D unresolved. This CDR3 spans 12 amino acids. Trimming took 3 bases from V and 13 from J, leaving 10 bases between them. CDR3 DNA sequence: TGTGCCAGCAGTTTCGGTGGACGCCCCCTCCACTTT. It translates to CASSFGGRPLHF.

The chain joins TRBV15 to TRBJ2-5, with TRBD1 as a possible D gene (6 bases). Germline V gives CDR1 LNHNV, CDR2 YYDKDF (reference sequence). The germline V and J ends were trimmed by 5 bases and 5 bases, with 15 bases remaining between them. The CDR3 is 14 residues long. The CDR3 coding sequence is TGTGCCACCAGCGGCCACAGGGCGGAGGAGACCCAGTACTTC. Protein sequence: CATSGHRAEETQYF.

This chain links TRBV7-8 with TRBJ2-5; the D gene could be TRBD1 or TRBD2 (6 bases each). The J call is doubtful: the DNA matches TRBJ2-7 better. The CDR3 has 14 residues. Looked up from germline, CDR1 is SGHVS and CDR2 is FQNEAQ. CDR3 DNA: TGTGCCAGCAGCTTAGCAGGGGGAGGTAACGAGCAGTACTTC. Protein product: CASSLAGGGNEQYF.

This clonotype was observed a few times. The rearrangement links TRBV6-5 to TRBJ2-5, with unresolved D. CDR1 and CDR2 (germline): MNHEY, SVGAGI. With 1 base removed from V and 2 bases from J, the gap between germline ends came to 8 bases. This CDR3 has 14 residues. CDR3 sequence reads: CASSYYEGQETQYF. The CDR3 nucleotides read TGTGCCAGCAGTTACTACGAAGGGCAAGAGACCCAGTACTTC.

This clonotype was seen a few times. V usage is TRBV4-3 and J usage is TRBJ1-4; tentatively, D is TRBD1 (6 bases). Germline V CDR1 and CDR2: LGHNA, YSLEER. V shed 0 bases and J shed 4 bases, with 12 bases lying between them. The CDR3 loop spans 16 amino acids. The CDR3 coding sequence is TGCGCCAGCAGCCAAGACCCCGGACAGTTTAATGAAAAACTGTTTTTT. This encodes CASSQDPGQFNEKLFF.

The chain has TRBV29-1 and TRBJ2-1; D gene ambiguous. V was trimmed by 8 bases and J by 0 bases, leaving 14 bases between them. Germline CDR1 is SQVTM and CDR2 is ANQGSEA. The CDR3 runs 14 residues. The CDR3 reads CSYNSRSSYNEQFF. In DNA, the CDR3 is TGCAGCTACAATAGCAGGAGCTCCTACAATGAGCAGTTCTTC.

The V gene is TRBV6-1, the J gene TRBJ2-6, with D unresolved. Germline values: CDR1 MNHNS, CDR2 SASEGT. The V end was cut by 2 bases, the J end by 0 bases, with 8 bases between. The CDR3 runs to 16 residues. Here the CDR3 reads CASSELGISGANVLTF. For the CDR3, the DNA is TGTGCCAGCAGTGAATTGGGAATCTCTGGGGCCAACGTCCTGACTTTC.

The J gene is TRBJ1-2, the V gene TRBV2; no definite D call. Germline CDR1 is SNHLY and CDR2 is FYNNEI. The CDR3 is made up of 16 amino acids. The V end lost 3 bases, the J end lost 3 bases, and 17 bases lay between the germline ends. Written as DNA, the CDR3 is TGTGCCAGCAGTGATCTAGGTTCGGTCGGGGACTATGGCTACACCTTC. Encoded protein: CASSDLGSVGDYGYTF.

The CDR3 here is CASSQAFSPGTRSEDTQYF. The CDR3 DNA follows: TGCGCCAGCAGCCAAGCCTTCAGTCCCGGGACACGCTCCGAAGATACGCAGTATTTT. This chain joins TRBV4-3 and TRBJ2-3, with D perhaps TRBD1 (6 bases). Germline V CDR1 and CDR2: LGHNA, YSLEER. The CDR3 loop spans 19 amino acids. Trimming stripped 1 base from V and 5 bases from J, with 25 bases between.

V gene TRBV2 combines with J gene TRBJ2-1; D ambiguous. Germline V lookup: CDR1 SNHLY, CDR2 FYNNEI. Trimming removed 6 bases from V and 12 bases from J, with 12 bases in between. CDR3 length: 11 residues. CDR3 region: CASSDDQAQFF. The CDR3 DNA reads as TGTGCCAGCAGCGACGACCAGGCGCAGTTCTTC.

A few counts support this clonotype. The CDR3 protein is CSSYREKGEKLFF. DNA of the CDR3: TGCAGTTCCTACAGGGAAAAGGGTGAAAAACTGTTTTTT. The rearrangement links TRBV20-1 to TRBJ1-4; weak D call: TRBD1 (6 bases). The germline V gene has CDR1 DFQATT and CDR2 SNEGSKA (reference sequence). The V end lost 8 bases, the J end lost 7 bases, and 17 bases lay between the germline ends. The CDR3 contains 13 residues.

The J gene is TRBJ2-1, the V gene TRBV24-1, with 13 bases that match TRBD2. CDR1 and CDR2 (germline): KGHDR, SFDVKD. Trimming removed 7 bases from V and 6 bases from J; junction bases left unmatched: 17. The CDR3 spans 19 residues. The CDR3 coding sequence is TGTGCCACCAGCGCCCTACTAGCGGGGGGGCCGGACGGGGGCAATGAGCAGTTCTTC. Protein: CATSALLAGGPDGGNEQFF.

The J gene is TRBJ1-1, the V gene TRBV4-2; the D is unclear. The germline V gene encodes CDR1 LGHNA and CDR2 YNFKEQ. Trimming removed 0 bases at V and 8 bases at J, with 10 bases between. This CDR3 contains 13 residues. CDR3 in DNA: TGTGCCAGCAGCCAAGATACCCGAACCGAAGCTTTCTTT. Its translation: CASSQDTRTEAFF.

This sequence joins TRBV7-3 and TRBJ2-1; 7 bases match TRBD2. Germline trimming cut 2 bases from V and 5 bases from J; bases unmatched to any gene: 6. Germline CDR1 is SGHTA and CDR2 is FQGTGA. The CDR3 has 15 residues. CDR3 protein: CASSLGGRGDNEQFF. The CDR3, as DNA: TGTGCCAGCAGCTTAGGGGGGAGGGGAGACAATGAGCAGTTCTTC.

The table lists this clonotype with a count of one. This rearrangement joins TRBV5-1 to TRBJ1-5; D may be TRBD1 (6 bases). Trimming removed 4 bases at V and 5 bases at J, with 10 bases between. Germline CDR1 is SGHRS and CDR2 is YFSETQ. The length of the CDR3 is 13 residues. The CDR3: CASSKNRDQPQHF. The CDR3 DNA sequence: TGCGCCAGCAGCAAAAACAGGGATCAGCCCCAGCATTTT. Full variable domain (missing parts from reference TRBV5-1 and TRBJ1-5): KAGVTQTPRYLIKTRGQQVTLSCSPISGHRSVSWYQQTPGQGLQFLFEYFSETQRNKGNFPGRFSGRQFSNSRSEMNVSTLELGDSALYLCASSKNRDQPQHFGDGTRLSIL.